The source of this T cell receptor beta chain is a study of identical twins. Each CDR3 protein is one row after TCRdb ran MiXCR on the 5' RACE reads. The repertoire includes under 500,000 distinct CDR3 sequences, about 13% of them detected once, and approximately 1% sits in the top ten. Unmatched junction bases numbered 7, after V lost 4 bases and J lost 3 bases. The CDR3 consists of 17 residues. Germline values: CDR1 DFQATT, CDR2 SNEGSKA (reference sequence). These records were also assigned to another study, of yellow fever vaccine responses in identical twins.

This rearrangement joins TRBV20-1 to TRBJ2-3; TRBD2 matches 16 bases. Input material: CD4+ T cells sorted from blood. This TCR came from a woman younger than 35 in good health. Here the CDR3 DNA reads TGCAGTGCTACGGGACTAGCGGGAGGGGGCCGTACAGATACGCAGTATTTT. It specifies CSATGLAGGGRTDTQYF.